These 30 T cell receptor beta chains were all obtained from the same sample, sequenced in a study of blood T cell repertoires in COVID-19. Clones were read by immunoSEQ multiplex PCR, and TCRdb kept only the in-frame ones, dropping some. Of about 36,000 clones listed, about 83% are singletons. The sample comprised peripheral blood. These receptors were obtained from a man aged 60-69 years with active COVID-19.

J is TRBJ1-2 and V is TRBV12-3 or TRBV12-4; 8 bases agree with TRBD1. Trimming took 3 bases from V and 4 from J; bases not matched to a gene: 1. This CDR3 has 13 amino acids. The CDR3 region has the DNA TGTGCCAGCAGTTTCACAGGGGGCTATGGCTACACCTTC. It is translated as CASSFTGGYGYTF.

V and J are TRBV11-1 and TRBJ2-3; 10 nucleotides line up with TRBD1. Trimming cost V 5 bases and J 5 bases; bases outside gene matches: 7. The CDR3 has 15 residues. CDR1 and CDR2 (germline): SGHAT, FQDESV (reference sequence). CDR3 DNA sequence: TGTGCCAGCAGCCAGGGGGGACAGGGGCGAGATACGCAGTATTTT. Translating gives CASSQGGQGRDTQYF.

J is TRBJ1-1 and V is TRBV6-5, with 7 bases identical to TRBD1. The CDR3 runs 13 residues. Germline CDR1 MNHEY, CDR2 SVGAGI. The ends lost 5 bases at V and 3 bases at J; junction bases unmatched: 3. The CDR3 DNA reads as TGTGCCAGCAGTCGACAGGGAGACACTGAAGCTTTCTTT. Its protein is CASSRQGDTEAFF.

This clone was seen only a few times. The rearrangement uses TRBV4-3 and TRBJ1-1; D call uncertain. This CDR3 has 15 amino acids. Germline V gene data show CDR1 as LGHNA and CDR2 as YSLEER. The V and J ends lost 0 bases and 1 base respectively, with 9 bases between them. The CDR3: CASSQEMSQNTEAFF. For the CDR3, the DNA is TGCGCCAGCAGCCAAGAGATGAGCCAGAACACTGAAGCTTTCTTT.

This clone showed up just a few times. The V call is TRBV4-1, the J call TRBJ2-3; the match to TRBD2 covers 10 bases. This CDR3 spans 15 amino acids. Trimming removed 3 bases from V and 8 bases from J; junction bases left unmatched: 8. Germline V gene data show CDR1 as MGHRA and CDR2 as YSYEKL. The CDR3 DNA follows: TGCGCCAGCAGCCAGCAGGGACTAGCGCCTTCTACGCAGTATTTT. Its translation is CASSQQGLAPSTQYF.

The rearrangement uses TRBV3-1 (or the pseudogene TRBV3-2) and TRBJ2-5, with a weak D call TRBD2 (7 bases). Trimming left V 0 bases short and J 2 bases short, with 10 bases between. Germline values: CDR1 LGHDT, CDR2 YNNKEL (reference sequence). The CDR3 is made up of 15 amino acids. CDR3 amino acids: CASSQDRGAQETQYF. DNA for the CDR3: TGTGCCAGCAGCCAAGATCGGGGGGCTCAAGAGACCCAGTACTTC.

This chain uses TRBV5-4 with TRBJ2-5; possibly TRBD2 for D (5 bases). There are 13 residues in the CDR3. Deletions cut 4 bases from V and 3 bases from J, with 10 bases between. CDR1 is SGHNT and CDR2 is YYREEE in the germline V gene (reference sequence). The CDR3 nucleotides read TGTGCCAGCAGCCGGACCGGGGAAGAGACCCAGTACTTC. Its protein product is CASSRTGEETQYF.

The chain couples TRBV7-9 to TRBJ1-1; weak D call: TRBD1 (5 bases). This CDR3 comprises 15 residues. CDR1 SEHNR and CDR2 FQNEAQ come from the germline V gene (reference sequence). Deletions cut 0 bases from V and 0 bases from J, with 8 bases between. The CDR3 sequence is CASSLAGGMNTEAFF. The CDR3 coding sequence is TGTGCCAGCAGCTTAGCGGGGGGAATGAACACTGAAGCTTTCTTT. The full variable domain, in which reference TRBV7-9 and TRBJ1-1 provide the parts outside the CDR3, is DTGVSQNPRHKITKRGQNVTFRCDPISEHNRLYWYRQTLGQGPEFLTYFQNEAQLEKSRLLSDRFSAERPKGSFSTLEIQRTEQGDSAMYLCASSLAGGMNTEAFFGQGTRLTVV.

This clone was seen once. This rearrangement joins TRBV7-2 to TRBJ1-2; a possible D gene is TRBD1 (6 bases). The germline gives CDR1 SGHTA, CDR2 FQGNSA. The V end lost 2 bases, the J end lost 7 bases, and 11 bases lay between the germline ends. The CDR3 totals 13 residues. This CDR3 is CASSLTGNGGYTF. Here the CDR3 DNA reads TGTGCCAGCAGCTTAACAGGGAATGGTGGCTACACCTTC. Complete variable domain (other parts from reference TRBV7-2 and TRBJ1-2): GAGVSQSPSNKVTEKGKDVELRCDPISGHTALYWYRQSLGQGLEFLIYFQGNSAPDKSGLPSDRFSAERTGGSVSTLTIQRTQQEDSAVYLCASSLTGNGGYTFGSGTRLTVV.

This chain connects TRBV5-6 to TRBJ1-2, with D perhaps matching TRBD1 (5 bases). The V and J ends lost 2 bases and 8 bases respectively, with 13 bases between them. This CDR3 has 13 residues. Germline-derived CDR1 and CDR2 are SGHDT and YYEEEE. The CDR3 DNA reads as TGTGCCAGCAGCTTCCGGACGGAGGGGGGCTACACCTTC. Amino acids: CASSFRTEGGYTF. Complete variable domain (other parts from reference TRBV5-6 and TRBJ1-2): DAGVTQSPTHLIKTRGQQVTLRCSPKSGHDTVSWYQQALGQGPQFIFQYYEEEERQRGNFPDRFSGHQFPNYSSELNVNALLLGDSALYLCASSFRTEGGYTFGSGTRLTVV.

The chain is built from TRBV12-3 or TRBV12-4 and TRBJ2-5; tentatively, D is TRBD1 (5 bases). Trimming removed 6 bases at V and 4 bases at J, with 9 bases between. The CDR3 loop spans 12 amino acids. The DNA for the CDR3 is TGTGCCAGCAGCAGGGTGGGAGAGACCCAGTACTTC. Its translation is CASSRVGETQYF.

The chain has TRBV30 and TRBJ1-3, with D perhaps TRBD1 (6 bases). The V gene's germline CDR1 is GTSNPN and CDR2 SVGIG (reference sequence). The CDR3 length is 13 residues. V was cut by 5 bases and J by 0 bases, with 8 bases left in between. CDR3 DNA: TGTGCCTGGGGGACAATCTCTGGAAACACCATATATTTT. Translation gives CAWGTISGNTIYF.

The J gene is TRBJ1-1, the V gene TRBV5-1; 9 positions agree with TRBD1. The CDR3 consists of 14 residues. Germline assignment: CDR1 SGHRS and CDR2 YFSETQ. V trimming: 4 bases; J trimming: 6 bases; junction bases outside the gene matches: 7. The CDR3 spells CASSPWTGAPEAFF. The CDR3 DNA sequence: TGCGCCAGCAGCCCCTGGACAGGGGCACCTGAAGCTTTCTTT.

V gene TRBV11-3 combines with J gene TRBJ2-1, with a possible D match to TRBD2 (5 bases). Trimming stripped 6 bases from V and 0 bases from J, with 12 bases between. CDR3 size: 15 residues. CDR1 is SGHNT and CDR2 is YENEEA in the germline V gene. Written as DNA, the CDR3 is TGTGCCAGCAGAGACACAACTAGCTCCTACAATGAGCAGTTCTTC. This encodes CASRDTTSSYNEQFF.

The rearrangement links TRBV24-1 to TRBJ2-2; 9 bases fit TRBD2. Germline loops: CDR1 KGHDR, CDR2 SFDVKD. V gave up 5 bases and J gave up 2 bases; unmatched junction bases: 2. This CDR3 region has 15 residues. The CDR3 is CATSGAGGNTGELFF. The CDR3 region has the DNA TGTGCCACCAGTGGAGCGGGAGGAAACACCGGGGAGCTGTTTTTT.

J is TRBJ2-1 and V is TRBV28, with TRBD2 matching 14 bases. This CDR3 comprises 18 residues. The germline gives CDR1 MDHEN, CDR2 SYDVKM. With 7 bases clipped from V and 7 bases from J, the junction kept 15 bases outside the gene matches. Here the CDR3 DNA reads TGTGCCAGCAAAGAGACTAGCGGGAGGGCCGTTGGGAGAAATGAGCAGTTCTTC. The encoded protein is CASKETSGRAVGRNEQFF. Full variable domain (rest looked up from reference TRBV28 and TRBJ2-1): DVKVTQSSRYLVKRTGEKVFLECVQDMDHENMFWYRQDPGLGLRLIYFSYDVKMKEKGDIPEGYSVSREKKERFSLILESASTNQTSMYLCASKETSGRAVGRNEQFFGPGTRLTVL.

The V and J genes are TRBV6-5 and TRBJ2-1; 11 bases are shared with TRBD2. J lost 4 bases, V lost 4 bases, and 6 bases had no gene match. The CDR3 is 16 amino acids. Germline-derived CDR1 and CDR2 are MNHEY and SVGAGI. This CDR3 is CASSLAGTSGYNEQFF. The DNA for the CDR3 is TGTGCCAGCAGTTTAGCCGGGACTAGCGGATACAATGAGCAGTTCTTC.

In its sample, this clone was seen a few times. The chain joins TRBV2 to TRBJ2-5; 11 positions match TRBD2. Germline V gene sequence: CDR1 SNHLY, CDR2 FYNNEI. This CDR3 is 15 amino acids long. Trimming at V came to 4 bases and at J to 1 base, leaving 2 bases not matched to a gene. CDR3 in DNA: TGTGCCAGCAGTGGACTAGCGGGGCCCCAAGAGACCCAGTACTTC. Translated, it gives CASSGLAGPQETQYF.

The J gene is TRBJ2-1, the V gene TRBV9; TRBD2 might be the D (5 bases). Trimming stripped 0 bases from V and 8 bases from J, with 9 bases between. From germline, CDR1 is SGDLS and CDR2 YYNGEE. The CDR3 spans 13 residues. CDR3 nucleotides: TGTGCCAGCAGCGTAGAACTAGTCGATGAGCAGTTCTTC. It is translated as CASSVELVDEQFF.

The CDR3 protein is CATSRRQDWGQETQYF. DNA of the CDR3: TGTGCCACCAGCCGAAGACAGGACTGGGGCCAAGAGACCCAGTACTTC. J is TRBJ2-5 and V is TRBV15, with a weak D call TRBD1 (6 bases). This CDR3 is built from 16 residues. Germline values: CDR1 LNHNV, CDR2 YYDKDF (reference sequence). The V end was cut by 5 bases, the J end by 1 base, with 17 bases between.

This clone has more than one count but fewer than ten. The chain carries TRBV19 and TRBJ2-5; TRBD2 is a possible D gene (5 bases). CDR1 is LNHDA, CDR2 SQIVND, per germline (reference sequence). The CDR3 spans 15 residues. V was pared by 5 bases and J by 1 base, with 14 bases between. The DNA for the CDR3 is TGTGCCAGTAGTCCGGGCCTAGCAATCCAAGAGACCCAGTACTTC. The encoded protein is CASSPGLAIQETQYF.

The chain links TRBV19 to TRBJ2-2; 9 bases agree with TRBD2. The V gene end was trimmed by 3 bases and the J gene end by 2 bases; junction bases not matched to a gene: 7. Looked up from germline, CDR1 is LNHDA and CDR2 is SQIVND (reference sequence). The CDR3 contains 17 residues. CDR3: CASSMDNSGSNTGELFF. CDR3 nucleotides: TGTGCCAGTAGTATGGACAATAGCGGGAGTAACACCGGGGAGCTGTTTTTT.

This clone came up a few times. This chain uses TRBV10-3 with TRBJ1-6; D is unclear. This CDR3 contains 16 residues. Trimming removed 0 bases at V and 10 bases at J, with 16 bases between. Germline V gene lookup returns CDR1 ENHRY and CDR2 SYGVKD. The DNA of the CDR3 is TGTGCCATCAGTGAGTCCCCGTTCCGTGGAGGATCACCCCTCCACTTT. Translating it yields CAISESPFRGGSPLHF.

The chain is built from TRBV28 and TRBJ1-3; 11 nucleotides line up with TRBD1. The CDR3 has 15 residues. V gave up 7 bases and J gave up 9 bases; unmatched junction bases: 11. Germline V gene lookup returns CDR1 MDHEN and CDR2 SYDVKM. This CDR3 is CASTRDRGYYGTIYF. The DNA for the CDR3 is TGTGCCAGCACCAGGGACAGGGGGTATTACGGCACCATATATTTT.

V is TRBV5-1 and J is TRBJ2-1, with 11 nucleotides matching TRBD1. This CDR3 is built from 15 residues. Germline values: CDR1 SGHRS, CDR2 YFSETQ. V trimming: 6 bases; J trimming: 9 bases; junction bases outside the gene matches: 11. CDR3 in DNA: TGCGCCAGCAACTCGCCCGGGACAGGGGGTGGTGAGCAGTTCTTC. This sequence encodes CASNSPGTGGGEQFF.

This sequence joins TRBV30 and TRBJ2-7; 9 positions agree with TRBD1. Germline CDR1 reads GTSNPN; CDR2 reads SVGIG (reference sequence). J lost 3 bases, V lost 4 bases, and 4 bases had no gene match. The CDR3 has 13 amino acids. CDR3 region: CAWKTGQGYEQYF. The CDR3 nucleotides are TGTGCCTGGAAAACGGGACAGGGCTACGAGCAGTACTTC. The complete variable domain, with remaining parts taken from reference TRBV30 and TRBJ2-7, reads SQTIHQWPATLVQPVGSPLSLECTVEGTSNPNLYWYRQAAGRGLQLLFYSVGIGQISSEVPQNLSASRPQDRQFILSSKKLLLSDSGFYLCAWKTGQGYEQYFGPGTRLTVT.

The chain uses TRBV19 and TRBJ2-5; unclear D gene. Germline V gene sequence: CDR1 LNHDA, CDR2 SQIVND (reference sequence). V lost 5 bases and J lost 5, with 12 bases in between. This CDR3 region has 13 residues. The CDR3 is CASSSRSGETQYF. CDR3 nucleotides: TGTGCCAGTAGTTCCCGTTCCGGGGAGACCCAGTACTTC.

The rearrangement uses TRBV6-2 or TRBV6-3 and TRBJ2-6, with 8 nucleotides matching TRBD1. Trimming removed 5 bases from V and 5 bases from J; junction bases left unmatched: 5. The CDR3 is 15 amino acids. Germline lookup yields CDR1 MNHEY and CDR2 SVGEGT. CDR3 in DNA: TGTGCCAGCAGTCTCAGGGGGCAGTGGGCCAACGTCCTGACTTTC. Translating it yields CASSLRGQWANVLTF.

V usage is TRBV4-3 and J usage is TRBJ2-1, with TRBD2 matching 9 bases. The germline V gene has CDR1 LGHNA and CDR2 YSLEER. The CDR3 is 20 residues long. The V segment lost 0 bases and the J segment 5 bases; nucleotides outside the gene matches: 17. The DNA for the CDR3 is TGCGCCAGCAGCCAAGAAAGGGTCGGTAGCGGGGGTCCGGGGGACAATGAGCAGTTCTTC. As protein: CASSQERVGSGGPGDNEQFF.

The CDR3 protein is CASSSGLAGGYQETQYF. The DNA of the CDR3 is TGTGCCAGCAGCTCGGGACTAGCGGGGGGGTACCAAGAGACCCAGTACTTC. The genes are TRBV7-2 and TRBJ2-5, with 16 nucleotides matching TRBD2. The junction had 2 bases not matched to a gene; V was cut back by 4 bases and J by 0 bases. The germline CDR1 and CDR2 sequences are SGHTA and FQGNSA. The CDR3 length is 17 residues.